The T cell receptor (beta chain) under discussion was sequenced for a study of cytomegalovirus exposure and HLA in healthy donors. This clone was counted a few times. PCR amplification relied on 60 Vbeta primers (plus 13 Jbeta primers). Only in-frame clones appear in the TCRdb table, and some are missing; sequencing was by immunoSEQ multiplex PCR. Here the sample spans more than 95,000 clones, about four fifths being singletons. The CDR3 length is 15 residues. The V gene's germline CDR1 is MDHEN and CDR2 SYDVKM. Trimming took 3 bases from V and 1 from J, leaving 12 bases between them. Sequenced material: PBMCs. The clonotype originates from a woman aged 65 to 85 in good health and CMV-seropositive. The chain uses TRBV28 and TRBJ1-1; maybe TRBD1 (6 bases). In DNA form, the CDR3 reads TGTGCCAGCAGTTTGGGGGGGCTGTGGAACACTGAAGCTTTCTTT. Translated: CASSLGGLWNTEAFF.